The source of this T cell receptor beta chain is a study of T-cell memory formation after mild COVID-19 (dated by TCRdb to the early 2020s). Looking at the study overall: TCR sequence clusters from the two donors were largely donor specific. The cohort was made up of two young adult volunteers, one female and one male, who were previously healthy. Longitudinal TCRalpha and TCRbeta repertoire sequencing tracked T-cell clones expanding and contracting after mild COVID-19 in a couple of donors. Findings and caveats that apply to the study as a whole: The detection of some responding clones in pre-infection memory suggests that pre-existing cross-reactive memory T cells joined the SARS-CoV-2 response. Contracting CD4+ clones appeared mostly in the CM and EM memory subsets, whereas CD8+ clones were enriched in EMRA. Clones that contracted from day 15 to 85 showed balanced CD4/CD8 phenotypes, whereas a second wave of clones that expanded from day 15 to 37 leaned towards CD4+. SARS-CoV-2 specificity of the second-wave clones peaking on day 37 was not confirmed. Only a couple of mild cases were covered in the study, and larger cohorts including severe cases with pre-infection samples were considered necessary.

The sequencing machine was an Illumina NovaSeq 6000. TCRalpha and TCRbeta cDNA libraries were built by 5'RACE with constant-segment primers, adding sample barcodes and unique molecular identifiers. RNA was extracted from every sample with Trizol reagent. Amplification of the libraries took two PCR steps, and the second step added a second sample barcode plus Illumina TruSeq adapters. Libraries were sequenced on an Illumina NovaSeq with 2 x 150 bp paired-end reads. The published analysis was carried out like this. With migec v1.2.7, reads were demultiplexed and then collapsed into UMI-guided consensus sequences. Using mixcr v2.1.11, the UMI consensuses were aligned to TRA and TRB V and J templates and assembled into clonotypes. A clonotype was counted as expanded or contracted only if both edgeR and NoisET called the change significant, with noise models trained on biological replicates. For edgeR calls, the thresholds were a false discovery rate-adjusted p below 0.01 and a log2 fold-change of 1. As an exploratory analysis of dynamics, max-normalized trajectories of the 1000 most abundant clonotypes were examined by PCA with hierarchical clustering. Separately sequenced CD4+ and CD8+ repertoires were used to assign a CD4 or CD8 phenotype to each responding clone. TCRdb reworked the public reads: Q25 trimming with fastp, MiXCR clone assembly, productive beta chains retained. Entries are consolidated by CDR3 protein sequence, retaining the most common genes and DNA. TCRdb, not the authors, supplied the V and J calls. The sample includes 130,000 to 150,000 distinct CDR3 sequences, with 15% to 20% observed a single time. Together, the top ten hold about 2% of the sample.

Remarks on this clonotype: It lacks a known antigen. No much larger clone exists at a distance of one base, and base qualities are not known.

The germline ends are 15 bases apart after V is trimmed by 0 bases and J by 6 bases. From the cysteine up to the phenylalanine, the CDR3 has a length of 15 residues. Just the 45-base CDR3 DNA is kept, in frame starting at base 1. The germline V gene yields SQVTM for CDR1 and ANQGSEA for CDR2. Ficoll-Paque density gradient centrifugation was used to isolate PBMCs. Sequenced input: PBMCs or a T cell subset sorted from them (not recorded which). The chain is encoded by TRBV29-1 joined to TRBJ2-1; a confident D gene designation cannot be given. This sequence originates from an adult woman who had mild COVID-19 (a few samples of this study predate the infection). The sample titles of this study are shuffled in the database, so cell type and time point are left out; the donor was told from shared clones. The sequenced DNA: TGCAGCGTTGAAGATGCCCGACTGGTACGCAATGAGCAGTTCTTC. Its protein is CSVEDARLVRNEQFF.